This entry lists 13 T cell receptor beta chains sequenced from one sample in a study of T cell responses to AZD1222 COVID-19 vaccine. Clones were read by immunoSEQ multiplex PCR, and TCRdb kept only the in-frame ones, dropping some. The sample yields 150,000 to 200,000 clones, 85% to 90% seen once. Sample: peripheral blood, taken on day 0 of AZD1222 vaccination. The receptors come from an adult in good health.

A single count supports this clone. This sequence joins TRBV6-5 and TRBJ2-1; possibly TRBD2 for D (5 bases). The CDR3 is 16 residues long. Germline V gives CDR1 MNHEY, CDR2 SVGAGI. Trimming pared 4 bases from V and 2 bases from J, leaving 15 bases between. CDR3 DNA sequence: TGTGCCAGCAGTTTGACGGTAGCGCCCCCCTACAATGAGCAGTTCTTC. Translated, it gives CASSLTVAPPYNEQFF.

V usage is TRBV4-1 and J usage is TRBJ2-3; no definite D call. The CDR3 loop spans 13 amino acids. The germline gives CDR1 MGHRA, CDR2 YSYEKL. The ends were cut back, 4 bases at V and 4 bases at J, with 9 bases in the middle. The CDR3 region is CASSPPNADTQYF. DNA for the CDR3: TGCGCCAGCAGCCCCCCGAACGCAGATACGCAGTATTTT.

V is TRBV19 and J is TRBJ1-1; a possible D gene is TRBD1 (6 bases). V lost 6 bases and J 0 bases, leaving 14 bases between the germline ends. In germline, CDR1 is LNHDA, CDR2 SQIVND (reference sequence). The CDR3 is made up of 15 amino acids. DNA for the CDR3: TGTGCCAGTAGAAGCTTGCAGGGGTTGAACACTGAAGCTTTCTTT. Protein: CASRSLQGLNTEAFF.

This clone was recorded a few times. The gene calls are TRBV15 and TRBJ2-1; 15 bases map to TRBD2. Losses at the gene ends were 0 bases for V and 4 bases for J; bases not matched to a gene: 10. From germline, CDR1 is LNHNV and CDR2 YYDKDF (reference sequence). The length of the CDR3 is 20 residues. The CDR3 sequence: CATSRDLFVGTSGRYNEQFF. The CDR3 coding sequence is TGTGCCACCAGCAGAGATCTATTTGTTGGGACTAGCGGGAGGTACAATGAGCAGTTCTTC. The variable domain in full, with the rest retrieved from reference TRBV15 and TRBJ2-1, is DAMVIQNPRYQVTQFGKPVTLSCSQTLNHNVMYWYQQKSSQAPKLLFHYYDKDFNNEADTPDNFQSRRPNTSFCFLDIRSPGLGDTAMYLCATSRDLFVGTSGRYNEQFFGPGTRLTVL.

This sequence joins TRBV19 and TRBJ2-7, with TRBD1 identical over 9 bases. Germline assignment: CDR1 LNHDA and CDR2 SQIVND (reference sequence). Unmatched junction bases numbered 9, after V lost 6 bases and J lost 3 bases. This CDR3 is 15 amino acids long. The CDR3 is CASRPSGTGYYEQYF. DNA for the CDR3: TGTGCCAGTAGACCGTCCGGGACAGGGTACTACGAGCAGTACTTC.

CDR3 sequence (DNA): TGCACCAGCAGCCAAGATTCGCCGAACACTGAAGCTTTCTTT. Its protein product is CTSSQDSPNTEAFF. The chain is built from TRBV1 and TRBJ1-1. TRBV1 is a pseudogene. CDR3 size: 14 residues.

The rearrangement uses TRBV5-4 and TRBJ1-3; 7 nucleotides align to TRBD1. Trimming at V came to 5 bases and at J to 0 bases, leaving 5 bases not matched to a gene. The germline gives CDR1 SGHNT, CDR2 YYREEE (reference sequence). The CDR3 is 15 amino acids. The CDR3 spells CASSRDSLSGNTIYF. The CDR3 DNA is TGTGCCAGCAGTCGGGACAGCCTCTCTGGAAACACCATATATTTT.

The chain is built from TRBV7-8 and TRBJ2-1; 16 nucleotides match TRBD2. Per germline, CDR1 SGHVS and CDR2 FQNEAQ. V lost 4 bases to trimming and J lost 7 bases; unmatched junction nucleotides: 7. The CDR3 runs 17 residues. The CDR3 region has the DNA TGTGCCAGCAGCTCGCATCCGGGACTAGCGGGAGGGAATGAGCAGTTCTTC. As protein: CASSSHPGLAGGNEQFF.

The V and J genes are TRBV28 and TRBJ1-2; 10 nucleotides agree with TRBD1. CDR3 length: 15 residues. Trimming removed 4 bases from V and 11 bases from J; junction bases left unmatched: 13. Germline lookup yields CDR1 MDHEN and CDR2 SYDVKM. The CDR3 nucleotides read TGTGCCAGCAGTTCCGAGACAGGGGGCCTGCTGCGGTACACCTTC. Protein: CASSSETGGLLRYTF.

The V call is TRBV6-6, the J call TRBJ1-6, with D perhaps TRBD1 (5 bases). Trimming removed 6 bases from V and 9 bases from J, with 21 bases in between. In germline, CDR1 is MNHNY, CDR2 SVGAGI (reference sequence). There are 16 residues in the CDR3. The CDR3 protein is CASSQPGQGNSSPLHF. The CDR3 bases are TGTGCCAGCAGCCAGCCTGGGCAGGGAAATTCTTCACCCCTCCACTTT.

The genes are TRBV6-2 or TRBV6-3 and TRBJ2-2, with 8 bases matching TRBD2. Trimming cost V 2 bases and J 8 bases; bases outside gene matches: 7. Germline V gives CDR1 MNHEY, CDR2 SVGEGT. There are 15 residues in the CDR3. CDR3 residues: CASSYTSGSSGELFF. CDR3 coding DNA: TGTGCCAGCAGTTACACGAGCGGGAGTTCAGGGGAGCTGTTTTTT.

The chain carries TRBV7-3 and TRBJ2-1; no definite D call. There are 13 residues in the CDR3. V lost 2 bases, J lost 5 bases, and 7 bases lay in between. Germline loops: CDR1 SGHTA, CDR2 FQGTGA. The CDR3: CASSLGLNNEQFF. CDR3 nucleotide sequence: TGTGCCAGCAGCTTAGGCTTAAACAATGAGCAGTTCTTC.

The genes are TRBV7-8 and TRBJ1-1; D gene ambiguous. Germline V lookup: CDR1 SGHVS, CDR2 FQNEAQ. The CDR3 has 13 amino acids. V was clipped by 5 bases and J by 1 base, with 8 bases between them. The CDR3 region is CASSPTGNTEAFF. The CDR3 DNA reads TGTGCCAGCAGCCCCACCGGGAACACTGAAGCTTTCTTT.